This paragraph reports one T cell receptor beta chain. This sample was taken from a study of T cell changes during pregnancy in multiple sclerosis. This CDR3 comprises 16 residues. J lost 5 bases, V lost 5 bases, and 6 bases had no gene match. Germline loops: CDR1 MNHEY, CDR2 SMNVEV (reference sequence). Repertoires were generated with immunoSEQ multiplex PCR, while TCRdb's copy carries only in-frame clones and drops some. The sample has roughly 80,000 clones, 92% seen once; the top ten hold 1.4%. The source material was peripheral blood, sampled before pregnancy. The chain recombines TRBV27 with TRBJ2-5; TRBD2 aligns across 15 bases. The source is a female donor with multiple sclerosis, enrolled in a pregnancy study. CDR3 sequence (DNA): TGTGCCAGCAGTGGAGGGACTAGCGGGGGGAGCGAGACCCAGTACTTC. This sequence encodes CASSGGTSGGSETQYF.